The rows below give T cell receptor beta chains drawn from one sample of a study of OX40 agonist ivuxolimab in advanced cancers. Repertoires were generated with immunoSEQ multiplex PCR, while TCRdb's copy carries only in-frame clones and drops some. The repertoire includes 68,000 or so clones, 83% of them detected once, and under 1.5% sits in the top ten. The specimen was CD4+ or CD8+ T cells sorted from blood, collected in a trial of the OX40 agonist ivuxolimab. The source is an adult with an advanced solid tumor such as melanoma, head and neck, liver or kidney cancer. CDR3s include the opening cysteine and the closing phenylalanine or tryptophan. The D gene is left open where the match is weak. Not every row has a clone size; where given, it reads once, few, many or a size class.

cdr3_length,d_call,clone_size,j_call,v_call,cdr3_aa,cdr3_nt
14,NA,NA,TRBJ2-7,TRBV5-4,CASSLDRSSYEQYF,TGTGCCAGCAGCTTGGACCGAAGCTCCTACGAGCAGTACTTC
11,NA,NA,TRBJ2-5,TRBV20-1,CSAAREETQYF,TGCAGTGCTGCGAGGGAGGAGACCCAGTACTTC
16,TRBD2,NA,TRBJ2-5,TRBV14,CASSQAASGAQETQYF,TGTGCCAGCAGCCAAGCGGCTAGCGGGGCGCAAGAGACCCAGTACTTC
16,NA,NA,TRBJ1-4,TRBV5-1,CASSGYGGTSNEKLFF,TGCGCCAGCAGTGGATATGGGGGGACGTCTAATGAAAAACTGTTTTTT
18,TRBD2,NA,TRBJ2-3,TRBV5-1,CASSLATGGPLLVDTQYF,TGCGCCAGCAGCTTGGCAACGGGGGGGCCTCTTTTGGTAGATACGCAGTATTTT
14,NA,NA,TRBJ1-1,TRBV5-1,CASSWAAGNTEAFF,TGCGCCAGCAGCTGGGCCGCTGGGAACACTGAAGCTTTCTTT
13,NA,NA,TRBJ1-4,TRBV4-2,CASSQEWGEKLFF,TGTGCCAGCAGCCAAGAATGGGGCGAAAAACTGTTTTTT
11,NA,few,TRBJ1-1,TRBV20-1,CSARMNTEAFF,TGCAGTGCCAGGATGAACACTGAAGCTTTCTTT
14,NA,NA,TRBJ1-2,TRBV5-4,CASSFRDINYGYTF,TGTGCCAGCAGCTTCCGGGATATTAACTATGGCTACACCTTC
13,NA,few,TRBJ1-1,TRBV29-1,CSARGGARTEAFF,TGCAGCGCCCGAGGGGGGGCAAGGACTGAAGCTTTCTTT
14,NA,NA,TRBJ2-5,TRBV4-2,CASSQHLRVETQYF,TGTGCCAGCAGCCAACACTTGAGGGTGGAGACCCAGTACTTC
13,TRBD2,NA,TRBJ2-5,TRBV2,CASERGAWGTQYF,TGTGCCAGTGAGCGGGGGGCCTGGGGGACCCAGTACTTC
16,NA,NA,TRBJ2-2,TRBV28,CASSTLRMANTGELFF,TGTGCCAGCAGTACGCTCCGGATGGCGAACACCGGGGAGCTGTTTTTT
14,TRBD2,NA,TRBJ2-7,TRBV27,CASSWRGGTGEQYF,TGTGCCAGCAGTTGGCGGGGAGGGACGGGTGAGCAGTACTTC
15,NA,NA,TRBJ1-3,TRBV7-2,CASGTRRGVGNTIYF,TGTGCCAGCGGCACACGGAGGGGGGTCGGAAACACCATATATTTT
15,NA,NA,TRBJ1-4,TRBV7-7,CASSLVGGVNEKLFF,TGTGCCAGCAGCTTAGTTGGTGGCGTTAATGAAAAACTGTTTTTT
14,NA,NA,TRBJ1-2,TRBV6-6,CASSYKDTYYGYTF,TGTGCCAGCAGTTACAAGGACACGTACTATGGCTACACCTTC
13,NA,NA,TRBJ2-7,TRBV6-5,CASSKGHGWEQYF,TGTGCCAGCAGTAAGGGACACGGCTGGGAGCAGTACTTC
14,TRBD1,NA,TRBJ1-5,TRBV6-5,CASSRTGGGQPQHF,TGTGCCAGCAGTCGGACAGGGGGCGGTCAGCCCCAGCATTTT
12,NA,NA,TRBJ1-2,TRBV25-1,CASSFGIYGYTF,TGTGCCAGCAGTTTTGGGATTTATGGCTACACCTTC
14,TRBD2,NA,TRBJ2-5,TRBV6-6,CASSGTSAKETQYF,TGTGCCAGCTCCGGGACTAGTGCTAAAGAGACCCAGTACTTC
11,NA,NA,TRBJ1-1,TRBV6-5,CASKGPTEAFF,TGTGCCAGCAAAGGACCTACGGAGGCTTTCTTT